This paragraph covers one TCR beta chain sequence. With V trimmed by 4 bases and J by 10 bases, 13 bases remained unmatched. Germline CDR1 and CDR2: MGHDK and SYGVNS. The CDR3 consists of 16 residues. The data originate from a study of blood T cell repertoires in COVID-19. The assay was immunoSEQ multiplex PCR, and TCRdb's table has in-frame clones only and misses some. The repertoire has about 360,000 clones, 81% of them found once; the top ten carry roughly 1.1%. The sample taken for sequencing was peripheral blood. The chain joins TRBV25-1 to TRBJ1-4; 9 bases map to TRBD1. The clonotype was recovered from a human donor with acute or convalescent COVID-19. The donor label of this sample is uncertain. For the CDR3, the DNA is TGTGCCAGCAGTGTACAGGGGGCGGAGGATCAAGGAAAACTGTTTTTT. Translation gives CASSVQGAEDQGKLFF.